One and the same sample provided the 23 T cell receptor beta chains below, sequenced in a study of blood T cells in healthy people across ages. The use of a sample-barcoded 5' primer and a J-beta primer mix characterized a second PCR of about 7 to 12 cycles. One entry per CDR3 protein, called by TCRdb with MiXCR from the 5' RACE reads. Among nearly 800,000 distinct CDR3 sequences listed, 20% to 25% were seen once. These data are also associated with another study on T cells of mothers and their children.

Sequenced material: blood. The source of these receptors is a boy younger than 18 in good health.

This clonotype was detected only a few times. V usage is TRBV12-3 or TRBV12-4 and J usage is TRBJ2-4, with D perhaps matching TRBD2 (6 bases). V dropped 2 bases and J dropped 8 bases, with 13 bases sitting between them. The CDR3 runs 14 residues. This CDR3 is CASSLSWGEHIQYF. As DNA, the CDR3 is TGTGCCAGCAGTTTAAGTTGGGGGGAGCACATTCAGTACTTC.

This clonotype came up a few times. CDR3: CASSLQGQGSLYGYTF. Here the CDR3 DNA reads TGTGCCAGCAGTTTGCAGGGACAGGGGTCCCTCTATGGCTACACCTTC. The chain has TRBV27 and TRBJ1-2, with TRBD1 identical over 10 bases. The V and J ends lost 3 bases and 4 bases, in that order; junction bases with no gene match: 8. The CDR3 extends over 16 amino acids. CDR1 is MNHEY, CDR2 SMNVEV, per germline (reference sequence).

This clonotype was observed a handful of times. The chain recombines TRBV24-1 with TRBJ2-5; 10 bases map to TRBD1. The J call is in doubt because the DNA end fits TRBJ2-1 better. Germline-derived CDR1 and CDR2 are KGHDR and SFDVKD. The CDR3 spans 16 residues. In DNA form, the CDR3 reads TGTGCCACCAGTGATTTTATGGGACAGGGGCACAATGAGCAGTTCTTC. The encoded protein is CATSDFMGQGHNEQFF.

This clonotype was seen more than once but under ten times. The chain couples TRBV20-1 to TRBJ2-5, with D possibly TRBD1 on 5 matching bases. CDR3 length: 15 amino acids. With 0 bases removed from V and 1 base from J, the gap between germline ends came to 12 bases. Germline CDR1 reads DFQATT; CDR2 reads SNEGSKA (reference sequence). The CDR3 here is CSARDLQGFQETQYF. The CDR3 region has the DNA TGCAGTGCTAGAGATCTTCAGGGCTTCCAAGAGACCCAGTACTTC.

The chain combines TRBV21-1 with TRBJ2-5; the DNA was not used to check the table's D call, TRBD1. The J call may be incorrect, as the DNA end agrees better with TRBJ2-7. TRBV21-1 constitutes a pseudogene. The CDR3 spans 17 residues. The CDR3 region is CASSKSIGGLSPYEQYF. In DNA, the CDR3 is TGTGCCAGCAGCAAATCGATTGGGGGGTTATCCCCCTACGAGCAGTACTTC.

This clonotype has just a few counts. This chain uses TRBV12-3 or TRBV12-4 with TRBJ1-4, with a weak D call TRBD1 (6 bases). Trimming pared 6 bases from V and 3 bases from J, leaving 11 bases between. The CDR3 contains 14 residues. CDR3 region: CASRRSGANEKLFF. CDR3 coding DNA: TGTGCCAGCAGGCGATCAGGGGCTAATGAAAAACTGTTTTTT.

The chain uses TRBV6-2 or TRBV6-3 and TRBJ2-5; 9 bases align to TRBD2. This CDR3 is built from 18 residues. Trimming took 2 bases from V and 5 from J; bases not matched to a gene: 15. Germline V gene lookup returns CDR1 MNHEY and CDR2 SVGEGT. The CDR3 nucleotides read TGTGCCAGCAGTTACCCCAGAAAAGTTAGCGGGAGTTATGAGACCCAGTACTTC. Translation: CASSYPRKVSGSYETQYF.

At least ten counts were recorded for this clonotype. The chain joins TRBV28 to TRBJ2-3, with no clear D. Germline loops: CDR1 MDHEN, CDR2 SYDVKM. This CDR3 contains 12 residues. V lost 7 bases, J lost 3 bases, and 8 bases lay in between. The CDR3 region has the DNA TGTGCCAGCAAGACCTCTACAGATACGCAGTATTTT. Protein: CASKTSTDTQYF. Full variable domain (remainder filled in from reference TRBV28 and TRBJ2-3): DVKVTQSSRYLVKRTGEKVFLECVQDMDHENMFWYRQDPGLGLRLIYFSYDVKMKEKGDIPEGYSVSREKKERFSLILESASTNQTSMYLCASKTSTDTQYFGPGTRLTVL.

The rearrangement links TRBV7-2 to TRBJ1-5, with D perhaps matching TRBD1 (5 bases). The CDR3 is 15 residues long. V was cut by 2 bases and J by 6 bases, with 14 bases left in between. Germline V gene sequence: CDR1 SGHTA, CDR2 FQGNSA. CDR3 protein: CASSLTGRTRQPQHF. CDR3 sequence (DNA): TGTGCCAGCAGCTTAACAGGAAGGACGCGTCAGCCCCAGCATTTT.

The V gene is TRBV2, the J gene TRBJ2-5, with TRBD2 identical over 12 bases. V shed 4 bases, J shed 4 bases, and the junction held 4 bases outside the gene matches. Germline V lookup: CDR1 SNHLY, CDR2 FYNNEI. This CDR3 is built from 15 residues. Here the CDR3 DNA reads TGTGCCAGCAGTGCCCTAGCGGGGGGGCCAGAGACCCAGTACTTC. This encodes CASSALAGGPETQYF.

The chain links TRBV29-1 to TRBJ2-1; D ambiguous. Trimming left V 0 bases short and J 4 bases short, with 13 bases between. Germline V gene data show CDR1 as SQVTM and CDR2 as ANQGSEA. The CDR3 is 15 residues long. Written as DNA, the CDR3 is TGCAGCGTTGAAGATTATCCGGGTCCGTACAATGAGCAGTTCTTC. It translates to CSVEDYPGPYNEQFF.

This clonotype was recorded a few times. The gene calls are TRBV9 and TRBJ2-7; 7 bases are a match to TRBD1. The trim removed 0 bases at V and 3 bases at J, leaving 9 bases unmatched. The CDR3 loop spans 16 amino acids. Germline V gene sequence: CDR1 SGDLS, CDR2 YYNGEE. CDR3 in amino acids: CASSVAGKGAVYEQYF. CDR3 bases: TGTGCCAGCAGCGTAGCTGGGAAGGGGGCCGTCTACGAGCAGTACTTC.

This clonotype has a handful of counts. The V call is TRBV7-2, the J call TRBJ2-2; D is ambiguous. Germline loops: CDR1 SGHTA, CDR2 FQGNSA. The CDR3 extends over 14 amino acids. The V and J ends lost 0 bases and 3 bases respectively, with 5 bases between them. Here the CDR3 reads CASSLAPHTGELFF. For the CDR3, the DNA is TGTGCCAGCAGCTTAGCTCCCCACACCGGGGAGCTGTTTTTT.

This chain joins TRBV2 and TRBJ1-5; TRBD1 matches at 11 bases. The CDR3 spans 15 residues. The germline gives CDR1 SNHLY, CDR2 FYNNEI. V trimming: 6 bases; J trimming: 3 bases; junction bases outside the gene matches: 4. The CDR3 region has the DNA TGTGCCAGCAGGGGACAGGGGGTTTCCAATCAGCCCCAGCATTTT. Amino acid sequence: CASRGQGVSNQPQHF.

This clonotype has only a few counts. V is TRBV28 and J is TRBJ1-6, with 9 nucleotides matching TRBD1. V gave up 4 bases and J gave up 9 bases; unmatched junction bases: 10. Germline-derived CDR1 and CDR2 are MDHEN and SYDVKM. The CDR3 spans 16 residues. This chain's CDR3 is CASSSWTGDRVSPLHF. CDR3 bases: TGTGCCAGCAGTTCCTGGACAGGGGATAGGGTTTCACCCCTCCACTTT.

This clonotype has more than one count but fewer than ten. The genes are TRBV6-5 and TRBJ2-4; D remains ambiguous. This CDR3 contains 14 residues. Germline lookup yields CDR1 MNHEY and CDR2 SVGAGI. Trimming cost V 4 bases and J 0 bases, with 7 bases left between them. CDR3 protein: CASSFGRAKNIQYF. The CDR3 DNA sequence: TGTGCCAGCAGTTTTGGGCGAGCCAAAAACATTCAGTACTTC.

This clonotype was seen ten or more times. The genes are TRBV29-1 and TRBJ2-5; TRBD1 matches 7 bases. The trim removed 5 bases at V and 2 bases at J, leaving 2 bases unmatched. The germline gives CDR1 SQVTM, CDR2 ANQGSEA. The CDR3 length is 12 residues. CDR3 sequence: CSVWTGQETQYF. CDR3 coding DNA: TGCAGCGTTTGGACAGGACAAGAGACCCAGTACTTC.

This clonotype was seen more than once but under ten times. This chain joins TRBV28 and TRBJ2-5, with a weak D call TRBD2 (5 bases). Matching the DNA end better, TRBJ2-7 makes the J call doubtful. This CDR3 region has 14 residues. Germline V CDR1 and CDR2: MDHEN, SYDVKM. CDR3 DNA: TGTGCCAGCAGTTTTACGGGGTTGGACTACGAGCAGTACTTC. Residues: CASSFTGLDYEQYF.

The chain combines TRBV6-5 with TRBJ1-2; no clear D gene. The germline gives CDR1 MNHEY, CDR2 SVGAGI. CDR3 size: 11 residues. V dropped 10 bases and J dropped 3 bases, with 9 bases sitting between them. The CDR3 region is CATKRDYGYTF. CDR3 nucleotide sequence: TGTGCCACCAAGAGAGACTATGGCTACACCTTC.

Worth noting for this clonotype: One junction end does not reproduce the germline sequence, and a read error may be involved. The chain joins TRBV3-1 to TRBJ2-1; D tentatively reads TRBD1 or TRBD2 (7 bases each). Germline loops: CDR1 LGHDT, CDR2 YNNKEL (reference sequence). This CDR3 has 15 amino acids. The DNA of the CDR3 is TGTGCCCGCAGCCAAGTGGCAGGGGGGGATGATGAGCAGTTCTTC. Amino acids: CARSQVAGGDDEQFF.

The genes are TRBV28 and TRBJ1-1; D is unresolved. The V end lost 9 bases, the J end lost 1 base, and 12 bases lay between the germline ends. The germline CDR1 and CDR2 sequences are MDHEN and SYDVKM. This CDR3 is built from 13 residues. CDR3 DNA: TGTGCCAGTCGGTGGGAACGGAACACTGAAGCTTTCTTT. It encodes CASRWERNTEAFF.

The sample holds a few counts of this clonotype. The V call is TRBV7-8, the J call TRBJ2-5, with 8 bases fitting TRBD2. Germline CDR1 SGHVS, CDR2 FQNEAQ. The CDR3 is 18 amino acids. Trimming cost V 8 bases and J 4 bases; bases outside gene matches: 21. CDR3 region: CASRTRTKTTAGGETQYF. The CDR3 DNA follows: TGTGCCAGCCGCACCAGAACCAAAACGACGGCGGGAGGAGAGACCCAGTACTTC.

The chain employs TRBV5-1 and TRBJ2-4; D possibly uses TRBD1 or TRBD2 (5 bases each). In germline, CDR1 is SGHRS, CDR2 YFSETQ. The CDR3 runs 19 residues. The V gene lost 0 bases and the J gene lost 2 bases, with 21 bases spanning the gap. In DNA form, the CDR3 reads TGCGCCAGCAGCTTGGAGGGCGGAGAGGGGCCAAACCCCAAAAACATTCAGTACTTC. Translated: CASSLEGGEGPNPKNIQYF.